These T cell receptor beta chains were read from a single sample in a study of cytomegalovirus exposure and HLA in healthy donors. Assay used: immunoSEQ multiplex PCR; TCRdb lists only in-frame clones, some missing. The sample carries around 160,000 clones, 68% recorded once. The sequenced sample was PBMCs. These TCRs come from a man between 45 and 60 years old in good health and CMV-seronegative. CDR3s include the opening cysteine and the closing phenylalanine or tryptophan. D genes are given only for firm matches. A row's size may be missing; if present it is once, few, many or a size class.

J: TRBJ2-5; V: TRBV5-1; D: TRBD1; size: .; DNA: TGCGCCAGCAGCTTACAGGGGAGCGGAGAGACCCAGTACTTC; CDR3: CASSLQGSGETQYF
J: TRBJ1-1; V: TRBV5-6; D: TRBD1; size: .; DNA: TGTGCCAGCAGCTGGTACAGGGGTGGCACTGAAGCTTTCTTT; CDR3: CASSWYRGGTEAFF
J: TRBJ1-1; V: TRBV10-1; D: .; size: .; DNA: TGCGCCAGCAGGGGTGACGGACAGAACACTGAAGCTTTCTTT; CDR3: CASRGDGQNTEAFF
J: TRBJ2-1; V: TRBV9; D: TRBD1; size: .; DNA: TGTGCCAGCAGCGTAGCCGGGACAGGGGGCTCCTACAATGAGCAGTTCTTC; CDR3: CASSVAGTGGSYNEQFF
J: TRBJ2-7; V: TRBV9; D: TRBD2; size: few; DNA: TGTGCCAGCAGCGTAAGCGCGGGGGGGTCCCACGAGCAGTACTTC; CDR3: CASSVSAGGSHEQYF
J: TRBJ1-5; V: TRBV2; D: TRBD1; size: .; DNA: TGTGCCAGCAGCCGTGGGACAGTCAATCAGCCCCAGCATTTT; CDR3: CASSRGTVNQPQHF
J: TRBJ2-7; V: TRBV5-1; D: .; size: .; DNA: TGCGCCAGCAGCTTGGTTTGGAGCACCTACGAGCAGTACTTC; CDR3: CASSLVWSTYEQYF
J: TRBJ1-2; V: TRBV6-5; D: TRBD1; size: few; DNA: TGTGCCAGCAGAAGGGACAGTTCTAACTATGGCTACACCTTC; CDR3: CASRRDSSNYGYTF
J: TRBJ1-5; V: TRBV2; D: TRBD1; size: .; DNA: TGTGCCAGCAGTGCATCTACGGGACAGGGACCTCAGCCCCAGCATTTT; CDR3: CASSASTGQGPQPQHF
J: TRBJ2-3; V: TRBV5-5; D: TRBD2; size: .; DNA: TGTGCCAGCAGCTTGGCTCTAGCGGGGGGCACAGATACGCAGTATTTT; CDR3: CASSLALAGGTDTQYF
J: TRBJ2-6; V: TRBV9; D: .; size: .; DNA: TGTGCCAGCAGCCCGACTGGGGGGACTGGGGCCAACGTCCTGACTTTC; CDR3: CASSPTGGTGANVLTF
J: TRBJ2-1; V: TRBV29-1; D: TRBD1; size: .; DNA: TGCAGCGTTGGGGGGCAGGGGGTTTACATTGAGCAGTTCTTC; CDR3: CSVGGQGVYIEQFF
J: TRBJ2-7; V: TRBV2; D: TRBD1; size: .; DNA: TGTGCCAGCAGTGTCGGGACAGGGACCTACGAGCAGTACTTC; CDR3: CASSVGTGTYEQYF
J: TRBJ1-6; V: TRBV5-1; D: TRBD1; size: once; DNA: TGCGCCAGCAGCTTGGTTCCGGGACAGGGGAAGGGGACATATAATTCACCCCTCCACTTT; CDR3: CASSLVPGQGKGTYNSPLHF
J: TRBJ1-4; V: TRBV6-5; D: .; size: .; DNA: TGTGCCAGCAGCACACAGGTTAAGGATGAAAAACTGTTTTTT; CDR3: CASSTQVKDEKLFF
J: TRBJ2-7; V: TRBV5-1; D: TRBD2; size: few; DNA: TGCGCCAGCAGCTTGGTGACTAGCGGGGGGTACTTGAGCTACGAGCAGTACTTC; CDR3: CASSLVTSGGYLSYEQYF
J: TRBJ2-1; V: TRBV4-2; D: TRBD2; size: .; DNA: TGTGCCAGCAGCCAAGATCGCTGGACTAGCTTGAATGAGCAGTTCTTC; CDR3: CASSQDRWTSLNEQFF
J: TRBJ2-1; V: TRBV29-1; D: .; size: few; DNA: TGCAGCGCCGGGTCGAGCGATGAGCAGTTCTTC; CDR3: CSAGSSDEQFF
J: TRBJ2-2; V: TRBV7-3; D: .; size: few; DNA: TGTGCCAGCAGCAGTGGCGCGGGGTACGGGGAGCTGTTTTTT; CDR3: CASSSGAGYGELFF
J: TRBJ2-1; V: TRBV5-4; D: .; size: .; DNA: TGTGCCAGCAGCGAGGGTGTGCGGCAAGGCTACAATGAGCAGTTCTTC; CDR3: CASSEGVRQGYNEQFF
J: TRBJ2-4; V: TRBV5-4; D: .; size: once; DNA: TGTGCCAGCAGCTTGGAGAGGACCAAAAACATTCAGTACTTC; CDR3: CASSLERTKNIQYF
J: TRBJ1-6; V: TRBV4-3; D: .; size: .; DNA: TGCGCCAGCAGCCAAGATCACGGCAGGCCCCTCCACTTT; CDR3: CASSQDHGRPLHF
J: TRBJ2-4; V: TRBV7-8; D: TRBD2; size: .; DNA: TGTGCCAGCAGGGACCCGGGAGGAATTCAGTACTTC; CDR3: CASRDPGGIQYF
J: TRBJ1-4; V: TRBV28; D: .; size: .; DNA: TGTGCCAGCAGTCCTGTCGGGGGGCCTAATGAAAAACTGTTTTTT; CDR3: CASSPVGGPNEKLFF
J: TRBJ1-5; V: TRBV7-2; D: .; size: few; DNA: TGTGCCAGCAGCTTAGGAGGGGGGGACAATCAGCCCCAGCATTTT; CDR3: CASSLGGGDNQPQHF